This TCR beta chain emerged from a study of breast tumors, draining lymph nodes, adjacent tissues. Study-wide findings and caveats: Compared with lymph nodes, tumors were less diverse; compared with nontumor tissue, more. Luminal-like breast cancer showed significantly greater tumor-nontumor repertoire similarity than basal-like breast cancer did.

TCRdb reanalysed the multiplex PCR reads using MiXCR and keeps one entry per CDR3 protein. Among about 14,000 distinct CDR3 sequences, around 55% were seen once, and the ten largest hold 30% to 35%. This clonotype was detected a few times. Its cognate antigen is unknown. There are 14 residues in the CDR3. Per the germline V gene, CDR1 is SGHRS and CDR2 is YFSETQ. Unmatched junction bases numbered 4, after V lost 0 bases and J lost 5 bases. Source material: tumor-adjacent breast tissue. The receptor comes from a female donor with breast cancer. Some clones in this sample may be carry-over from other donors' samples. The gene calls are TRBV5-1 and TRBJ2-5; 7 positions match TRBD2. This CDR3 reads CASSLGLAVETQYF. CDR3 DNA sequence: TGCGCCAGCAGCTTGGGGCTAGCGGTGGAGACCCAGTACTTC.